These 2 T cell receptor beta chains were all obtained from the same sample, sequenced in a study of blood T cell repertoires in COVID-19. Produced via immunoSEQ multiplex PCR; TCRdb's table is partial and in-frame only. This table holds roughly 97,000 clones, around 90% found once. The sequenced sample consisted of peripheral blood. The receptors were gathered from a human donor in a cohort sampled during active COVID-19.

This chain uses TRBV11-3 with TRBJ2-1; D remains unclear. Germline loops: CDR1 SGHNT, CDR2 YENEEA. The V end was cut by 1 base, the J end by 4 bases, with 8 bases between. CDR3 length: 14 amino acids. Here the CDR3 reads CASSLAQHYNEQFF. CDR3 sequence (DNA): TGTGCCAGCAGCTTAGCCCAACATTACAATGAGCAGTTCTTC.

In its sample, this clone was seen once. The gene calls are TRBV18 and TRBJ2-5, with D tentatively TRBD1 (5 bases). V lost 3 bases and J 3 bases, leaving 11 bases between the germline ends. Germline V gene lookup returns CDR1 KGHSH and CDR2 LQKENI. The CDR3 covers 14 residues. Here the CDR3 reads CASSPATREETQYF. CDR3 DNA: TGTGCCAGCTCACCGGCTACCAGGGAAGAGACCCAGTACTTC.